The 16 T cell receptor beta chains given below trace back to one sample, sequenced in a study of blood T cell repertoires in COVID-19. This table comes from immunoSEQ multiplex PCR, and its TCRdb copy is limited to in-frame clones, with some not included. The profile covers roughly 160,000 clones, with approximately 91% appearing a single time and roughly 0.56% taken by the ten largest. Input material: peripheral blood. The receptor source for this set is a man aged 50 to 60 with acute or convalescent COVID-19.

J is TRBJ1-6 and V is TRBV2; 7 positions match TRBD1. With 8 bases clipped from V and 6 bases from J, the junction kept 7 bases outside the gene matches. The length of the CDR3 is 14 residues. Germline V CDR1 and CDR2: SNHLY, FYNNEI. CDR3 in DNA: TGTGCCAGCTCGAGGACAGGCGGTAATTCACCCCTCCACTTT. As protein: CASSRTGGNSPLHF. Full variable domain (rest looked up from reference TRBV2 and TRBJ1-6): EPEVTQTPSHQVTQMGQEVILRCVPISNHLYFYWYRQILGQKVEFLVSFYNNEISEKSEIFDDQFSVERPDGSNFTLKIRSTKLEDSAMYFCASSRTGGNSPLHFGNGTRLTVT.

The CDR3 DNA follows: TGTGCCAGCAGGCGGGGTCTGAACACTGAAGCTTTCTTT. Translation: CASRRGLNTEAFF. The V call is TRBV25-1, the J call TRBJ1-1, with no clear D. V lost 6 bases and J lost 0, with 8 bases in between. Per germline, CDR1 MGHDK and CDR2 SYGVNS. The CDR3 loop spans 13 amino acids.

The rearrangement links TRBV18 to TRBJ2-3, with a weak D call TRBD1 (6 bases). Trimming removed 0 bases at V and 4 bases at J, with 8 bases between. The CDR3 totals 14 residues. In germline, CDR1 is KGHSH, CDR2 LQKENI. The chain's CDR3 is CASSPPGGADTQYF. The CDR3 nucleotides are TGTGCCAGCTCACCACCTGGGGGCGCAGATACGCAGTATTTT.

This chain joins TRBV27 and TRBJ2-7, with 7 bases that match TRBD2. V lost 6 bases to trimming and J lost 0 bases; unmatched junction nucleotides: 8. The CDR3 sequence is 15 residues long. CDR1 and CDR2 from the germline V gene are MNHEY and SMNVEV (reference sequence). The CDR3, as DNA: TGTGCCAGCAGGCGTCAGGGAGGGAGCTCCTACGAGCAGTACTTC. Encoded protein: CASRRQGGSSYEQYF.

The rearrangement links TRBV19 to TRBJ1-5; 7 bases are a match to TRBD1. Trimming cost V 6 bases and J 7 bases; bases outside gene matches: 6. Germline loops: CDR1 LNHDA, CDR2 SQIVND (reference sequence). The CDR3 is 13 residues long. This CDR3 is CASRKQGSQPQHF. CDR3 in DNA: TGTGCCAGTAGGAAACAGGGGAGCCAGCCCCAGCATTTT.

The rearrangement links TRBV7-3 to TRBJ2-1; D gene uncertain. V gave up 2 bases and J gave up 2 bases, with 13 bases separating them. CDR1 SGHTA and CDR2 FQGTGA come from the germline V gene. The length of the CDR3 is 16 residues. CDR3 DNA: TGTGCCAGCAGCTTATTGGCAGGTGATACCTACAATGAGCAGTTCTTC. Protein sequence: CASSLLAGDTYNEQFF.

This chain joins TRBV24-1 and TRBJ2-1, with 7 nucleotides matching TRBD1. The V and J ends lost 10 bases and 6 bases, in that order; junction bases with no gene match: 2. This CDR3 has 11 residues. Per germline, CDR1 KGHDR and CDR2 SFDVKD. The CDR3 nucleotides are TGTGCCACTCGGACAGGCAATGAGCAGTTCTTC. Translating gives CATRTGNEQFF.

The chain is built from TRBV9 and TRBJ1-2, with a tentative D call TRBD1 (6 bases). Germline V gene data show CDR1 as SGDLS and CDR2 as YYNGEE. This CDR3 region has 15 residues. V was trimmed by 0 bases and J by 4 bases, leaving 13 bases between them. CDR3 sequence reads: CASSVDPTGSYGYTF. The CDR3 DNA sequence: TGTGCCAGCAGCGTAGACCCAACAGGGAGCTATGGCTACACCTTC.

The chain uses TRBV19 and TRBJ1-3; D ambiguous. This CDR3 comprises 13 residues. Trimming removed 4 bases from V and 4 bases from J, with 8 bases in between. The germline CDR1 and CDR2 sequences are LNHDA and SQIVND (reference sequence). The CDR3, as DNA: TGTGCCAGTAGTAGAGGGCTCGGAAACACCATATATTTT. Protein sequence: CASSRGLGNTIYF.

This rearrangement joins TRBV12-5 to TRBJ2-3; 8 bases align to TRBD1. V trimming: 3 bases; J trimming: 2 bases; junction bases outside the gene matches: 4. CDR1 is LGHNT, CDR2 FRNRAP, per germline. CDR3 length: 15 residues. The chain's CDR3 is CASGFRTGSTDTQYF. In nucleotides, the CDR3 is TGTGCTAGTGGTTTTCGGACAGGGTCCACAGATACGCAGTATTTT.

The chain links TRBV6-2 or TRBV6-3 to TRBJ1-5, with D possibly matching TRBD1 (5 bases). The germline V and J ends were trimmed by 6 bases and 4 bases, with 13 bases remaining between them. Per the germline V gene, CDR1 is MNHEY and CDR2 is SVGEGT. CDR3 length equals 14 residues. The CDR3 DNA reads TGTGCCAGCAGCCGGGGCCCCCTTAATCAGCCCCAGCATTTT. Its protein product is CASSRGPLNQPQHF.

V usage is TRBV9 and J usage is TRBJ2-1; 12 bases match TRBD1. The CDR3 is 16 amino acids. The germline V gene encodes CDR1 SGDLS and CDR2 YYNGEE. V trimming: 4 bases; J trimming: 6 bases; junction bases outside the gene matches: 8. This CDR3 reads CASSKSGTGGINEQFF. CDR3 bases: TGTGCCAGCAGCAAAAGCGGGACAGGGGGCATCAATGAGCAGTTCTTC. Full variable domain (remainder filled in from reference TRBV9 and TRBJ2-1): DSGVTQTPKHLITATGQRVTLRCSPRSGDLSVYWYQQSLDQGLQFLIQYYNGEERAKGNILERFSAQQFPDLHSELNLSSLELGDSALYFCASSKSGTGGINEQFFGPGTRLTVL.

This clone was seen only once. V and J are TRBV28 and TRBJ2-6, with a tentative D call TRBD1 (5 bases). V lost 6 bases, J lost 1 base, and 16 bases lay in between. There are 17 residues in the CDR3. Germline CDR1 reads MDHEN; CDR2 reads SYDVKM. This CDR3 reads CASSFGGAGSGANVLTF. The CDR3 region has the DNA TGTGCCAGCAGCTTCGGTGGGGCAGGGTCTGGGGCCAACGTCCTGACTTTC.

V and J are TRBV5-1 and TRBJ2-7; 7 bases are a match to TRBD1. The CDR3 spans 13 residues. From germline, CDR1 is SGHRS and CDR2 YFSETQ. V lost 0 bases, J lost 7 bases, and 4 bases stayed unmatched. The CDR3, as DNA: TGCGCCAGCAGCTTGGAGGCAGGGGGTGAGCAGTACTTC. Encoded protein: CASSLEAGGEQYF.

CDR3 in amino acids: CASSPGTGRGEKLFF. The CDR3 nucleotides are TGTGCCAGCAGCCCCGGGACAGGAAGGGGTGAAAAACTGTTTTTT. The chain employs TRBV7-9 and TRBJ1-4; 8 bases map to TRBD1. Germline CDR1 reads SEHNR; CDR2 reads FQNEAQ (reference sequence). V was pared by 5 bases and J by 7 bases, with 9 bases of the junction left unmatched. This CDR3 is 15 amino acids long. Full variable domain (outside the CDR3, taken from reference TRBV7-9 and TRBJ1-4): DTGVSQNPRHKITKRGQNVTFRCDPISEHNRLYWYRQTLGQGPEFLTYFQNEAQLEKSRLLSDRFSAERPKGSFSTLEIQRTEQGDSAMYLCASSPGTGRGEKLFFGSGTQLSVL.

J is TRBJ2-7 and V is TRBV5-6, with D perhaps matching TRBD1 (5 bases). CDR1 and CDR2 (germline): SGHDT, YYEEEE. There are 13 residues in the CDR3. The V end lost 0 bases, the J end lost 4 bases, and 8 bases lay between the germline ends. This chain's CDR3 is CASSLATVYEQYF. CDR3 DNA sequence: TGTGCCAGCAGCTTGGCGACAGTATACGAGCAGTACTTC.